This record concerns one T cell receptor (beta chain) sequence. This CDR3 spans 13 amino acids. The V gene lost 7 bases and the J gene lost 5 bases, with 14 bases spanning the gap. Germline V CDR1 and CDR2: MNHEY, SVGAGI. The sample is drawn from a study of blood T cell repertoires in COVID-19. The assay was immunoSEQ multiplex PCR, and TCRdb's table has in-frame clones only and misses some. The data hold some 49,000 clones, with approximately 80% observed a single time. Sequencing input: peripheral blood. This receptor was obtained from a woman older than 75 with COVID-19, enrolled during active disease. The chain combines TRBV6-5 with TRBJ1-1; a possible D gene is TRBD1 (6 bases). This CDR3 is CASKTTGRTEAFF. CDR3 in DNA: TGTGCCAGCAAGACTACAGGGAGAACTGAAGCTTTCTTT.